This T cell receptor (beta chain) was sequenced in a study of beta chain features in type 1 diabetes. Broader study findings: For cells with high TCR expression, cDNA sequencing could yield over-representation. Moderately but significantly shorter TCRB CDR3s were found in Type 1 diabetes patients in all four CD4+ subsets.

The authors sorted CD4+ naive, central memory, regulatory and stem cell-like memory cells via CD45RO/CCR7/CD25/CD127/CD95/CD27. Concerning this clone: Its matching antigen is unknown.

Every bit of the isolated RNA underwent reverse transcription, so sequencing read expressed TCRB transcripts. Clones were read by immunoSEQ multiplex PCR, and TCRdb kept only the in-frame ones, dropping some. The sample includes roughly 300,000 clones, 6.5% to 10% of them seen just once. Between the trimmed V and J ends, which lost 3 bases and 7 bases, there was a span of 13 bases. Germline V gene lookup returns CDR1 MNHEY and CDR2 SMNVEV (reference sequence). The length of the CDR3 is 14 residues. The sequencing input was central memory CD4+ T cells from blood. This clonotype was obtained from a woman aged 18-30 years in good health. The chain joins TRBV27 to TRBJ2-1, with D unclear. CDR3 sequence: CASSFNPRQNEQFF. The DNA for the CDR3 is TGTGCCAGCAGTTTCAACCCCCGTCAGAATGAGCAGTTCTTC.